This T cell receptor (beta chain) is drawn from a study of T cell changes during pregnancy in multiple sclerosis. Trimming removed 6 bases from V and 3 bases from J; junction bases left unmatched: 7. This CDR3 comprises 14 residues. The germline V gene encodes CDR1 GTSNPN and CDR2 SVGIG (reference sequence). Sequencing was performed with immunoSEQ multiplex PCR; in TCRdb, only in-frame clones are kept and a portion is missing. The sample includes roughly 27,000 clones, 85% to 95% of them seen just once. The chain is built from TRBV30 and TRBJ2-1, with TRBD2 identical over 8 bases. The clonotype was recovered from a female donor with multiple sclerosis, enrolled in a pregnancy study. The starting material was CD4+ T cells from peripheral blood mononuclear cells, obtained in the first trimester of pregnancy. The CDR3 DNA sequence: TGTGCCTGCTCCCGGGGGGGAGACTACAATGAGCAGTTCTTC. This codes for CACSRGGDYNEQFF.